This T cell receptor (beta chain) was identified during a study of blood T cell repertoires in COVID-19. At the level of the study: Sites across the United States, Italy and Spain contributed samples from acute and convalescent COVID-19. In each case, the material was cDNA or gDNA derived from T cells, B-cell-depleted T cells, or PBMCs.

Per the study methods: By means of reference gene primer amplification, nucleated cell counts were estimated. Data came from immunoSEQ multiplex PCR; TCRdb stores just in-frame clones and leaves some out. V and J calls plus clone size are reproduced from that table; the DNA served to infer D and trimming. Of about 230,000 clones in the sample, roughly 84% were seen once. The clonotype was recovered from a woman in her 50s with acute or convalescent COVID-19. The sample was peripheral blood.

CDR3: CASSAGTVNTEAFF. CDR3 nucleotide sequence: TGTGCCAGTAGTGCCGGGACAGTTAACACTGAAGCTTTCTTT. This chain connects TRBV19 to TRBJ1-1; 7 bases fit TRBD1. V was pared by 5 bases and J by 2 bases, with 5 bases of the junction left unmatched. CDR1 and CDR2 (germline): LNHDA, SQIVND (reference sequence). This CDR3 spans 14 amino acids.